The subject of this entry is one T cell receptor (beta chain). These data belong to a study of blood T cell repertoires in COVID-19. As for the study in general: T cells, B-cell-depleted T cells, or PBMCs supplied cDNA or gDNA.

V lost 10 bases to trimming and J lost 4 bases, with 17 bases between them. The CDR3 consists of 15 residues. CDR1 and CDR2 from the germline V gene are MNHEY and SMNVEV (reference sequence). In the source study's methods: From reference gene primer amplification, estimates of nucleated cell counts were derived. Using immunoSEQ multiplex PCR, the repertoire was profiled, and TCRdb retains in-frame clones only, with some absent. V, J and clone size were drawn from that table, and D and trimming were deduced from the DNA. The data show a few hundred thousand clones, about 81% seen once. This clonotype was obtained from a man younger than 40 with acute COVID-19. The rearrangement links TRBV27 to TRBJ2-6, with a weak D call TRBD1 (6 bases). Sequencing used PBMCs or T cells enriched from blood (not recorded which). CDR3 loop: CATLSAGAGANVLTF. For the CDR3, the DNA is TGTGCCACCCTCTCCGCAGGGGCCGGGGCCAACGTCCTGACTTTC.